This T cell receptor beta chain came from a study of spatial heterogeneity in lung cancer. For the study at large: Across tumor regions, counts of TCR transcripts showed a strong correlation with a T cell module score derived from matched bulk RNA-seq. Study-level points and caveats: Expanded intratumoral alpha and beta TCR counts tracked tumor mutation counts.

Sample share makes this clonotype large. Its antigen is undetermined. The CDR3 runs to 12 residues. Between the trimmed V and J ends, which lost 6 bases and 5 bases, there was a span of 7 bases. TCRdb analysed the 5' RACE reads with MiXCR anew, one entry per CDR3 protein. The table records roughly 5,000 distinct CDR3 sequences, approximately 22% of them present only once. Indicated time point: sample taken at primary tumor resection. The receptor was isolated from a male donor with early-stage non-small cell lung cancer. The material sequenced was lung tumor tissue, taken at surgery. The V gene is TRBV12-3 or TRBV12-4, the J gene TRBJ2-2; D is ambiguous. The CDR3 bases are TGTGCCAGCAGGCAAGGGACCGGGGAGCTGTTTTTT. Encoded protein: CASRQGTGELFF.